The clone carrying this T cell receptor (beta chain) was recorded many times. The antigen remains unidentified. This record belongs to a study of neurological immune-mediated disorders. General study points: HTLV-1-associated myelopathy ranked highest for TCR clonal expansion and multiple sclerosis lowest, beneath healthy controls.

Germline V lookup: CDR1 DFQATT, CDR2 SNEGSKA (reference sequence). The length of the CDR3 is 14 residues. Trimming cost V 0 bases and J 5 bases, with 13 bases left between them. CD4+ or CD8+ T cells at a count of about 940,000 served as input for the sorted libraries. TCRdb passed the 5' RACE reads through MiXCR, listing each CDR3 protein once. The sample yields tens of thousands of distinct CDR3 sequences, under 4.5% seen once. This clonotype was sampled from a woman between 40 and 55 years old with multiple sclerosis. The chain employs TRBV20-1 and TRBJ1-2; a weak D match, TRBD1 (5 bases). Sequenced: CD4+ T cells from blood. The CDR3 bases are TGCAGTGCTAGAGATGGCGGGGCGTCTTATGGCTACACCTTC. Its translation is CSARDGGASYGYTF.